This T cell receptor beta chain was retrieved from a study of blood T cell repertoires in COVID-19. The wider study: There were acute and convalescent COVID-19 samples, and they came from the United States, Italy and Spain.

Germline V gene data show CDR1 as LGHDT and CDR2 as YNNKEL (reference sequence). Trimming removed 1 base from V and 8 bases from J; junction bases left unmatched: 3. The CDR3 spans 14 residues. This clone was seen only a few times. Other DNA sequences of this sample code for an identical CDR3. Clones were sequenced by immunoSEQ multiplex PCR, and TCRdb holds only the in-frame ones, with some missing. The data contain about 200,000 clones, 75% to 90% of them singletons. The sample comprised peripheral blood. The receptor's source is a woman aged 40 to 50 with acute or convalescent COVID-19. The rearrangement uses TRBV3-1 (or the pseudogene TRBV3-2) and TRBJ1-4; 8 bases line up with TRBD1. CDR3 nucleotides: TGTGCCAGCAGCCAAGGGACAGGGAGGGAAAAACTGTTTTTT. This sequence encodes CASSQGTGREKLFF.